This T cell receptor (beta chain) was retrieved from a study of cytomegalovirus exposure and HLA in healthy donors. Whole-study results and caveats: A few chains tied to CMV proved CMV antigen-specific in vitro. A missense DCLRE1C variant was associated with V- and J-gene trimming of TCR beta chains in a later analysis, and an independent cohort replicated the association. As immune exposure information, only CMV serostatus was available.

Trimming shortened V by 4 bases and J by 6 bases, and 15 bases separated the two germline ends. The CDR3 contains 13 residues. Germline V CDR1 and CDR2: SQVTM, ANQGSEA. Comments on this clone: Its antigen is undetermined.

In the PCR, 60 Vbeta and 13 Jbeta primers were used. Generated by immunoSEQ multiplex PCR, the TCRdb table keeps only in-frame clones and is missing some. The table lists 200,000 or so clones, about three quarters of them singletons. Sequencing input: PBMCs. This TCR was sampled from a man younger than 30 in good health and CMV-seronegative. The chain couples TRBV29-1 to TRBJ2-5; D is possibly TRBD2 (7 bases). The CDR3 nucleotides are TGCAGCGTTGTAATGGCGGGGGCACAGACCCAGTACTTC. Its translation is CSVVMAGAQTQYF.